This is a list of T cell receptor beta chains from one sample in a study of beta chain features in type 1 diabetes. TCRdb keeps only in-frame clones here, not all; method: immunoSEQ multiplex PCR. The sample shows 900,000 or so clones, roughly a sixth of them seen only once. The specimen sequenced was naive CD4+ T cells from blood. The source of these receptors is a woman aged 18-30 years in good health. The CDR3 runs from the conserved cysteine through the conserved F or W. The D gene is left open where the match is weak. Where a row states a size, it is once, few, many or the class of an expanded clone; other rows omit it.

few	TRBV10-3	-	TRBJ2-2	CAITPENTGELFF	TGTGCCATCACCCCGGAGAACACCGGGGAGCTGTTTTTT
-	TRBV10-3	TRBD2	TRBJ2-7	CAISDGTTVREQYF	TGTGCCATCAGTGATGGGACTACTGTACGGGAGCAGTACTTC
-	TRBV7-2	-	TRBJ2-3	CASSSRTSPDTQYF	TGTGCCAGCAGCTCCAGGACTTCGCCAGATACGCAGTATTTT
-	TRBV28	TRBD2	TRBJ2-2	CASNRLAGAPGELFF	TGTGCCAGCAACCGACTAGCGGGAGCCCCCGGGGAGCTGTTTTTT
few	TRBV15	-	TRBJ2-7	CATSGHRDLEQYF	TGTGCCACCAGCGGCCACAGGGACCTCGAGCAGTACTTC
-	TRBV7-2	-	TRBJ1-5	CASSPVVGGNQPQHF	TGTGCCAGCAGCCCCGTGGTGGGTGGCAATCAGCCCCAGCATTTT
-	TRBV4-2	TRBD2	TRBJ2-3	CASSQNVGTSGRTDTQYF	TGTGCCAGCAGCCAAAACGTAGGGACTAGCGGCCGCACAGATACGCAGTATTTT
few	TRBV7-2	-	TRBJ2-5	CASSSGGGETQYF	TGTGCCAGCAGCTCCGGGGGCGGAGAGACCCAGTACTTC
few	TRBV10-3	TRBD2	TRBJ2-3	CAISVTSGIGGTQYF	TGTGCCATCAGTGTCACTAGCGGTATTGGCGGGACGCAGTATTTT
few	TRBV7-2	-	TRBJ2-2	CASSFRLGELFF	TGTGCCAGCAGCTTTCGACTAGGGGAGCTGTTTTTT
few	TRBV5-1	TRBD1	TRBJ2-1	CASSLTGGEATEQFF	TGCGCCAGCAGCTTAACAGGGGGCGAAGCTACCGAGCAGTTCTTC
-	TRBV19	TRBD1	TRBJ2-1	CATGQGDNEQFF	TGTGCCACGGGACAGGGGGACAATGAGCAGTTCTTC
few	TRBV15	TRBD2	TRBJ2-7	CATSRDMAGGAEQYF	TGTGCCACCAGCAGAGACATGGCGGGAGGGGCCGAGCAGTACTTC
-	TRBV7-2	TRBD1	TRBJ2-3	CASSSWTGYTDTQYF	TGTGCCAGCAGTTCTTGGACAGGCTACACAGATACGCAGTATTTT
-	TRBV5-4	TRBD2	TRBJ2-7	CASSQTRGGRMGYEQYF	TGTGCCAGCAGTCAAACCCGGGGCGGGAGGATGGGCTACGAGCAGTACTTC
-	TRBV21-1	-	TRBJ2-5	CASSKLQGAETQYF	TGTGCCAGCAGCAAACTACAGGGGGCTGAGACCCAGTACTTC
-	TRBV28	TRBD1	TRBJ2-3	CASSPGQGVADTQYF	TGTGCCAGCAGCCCGGGACAGGGAGTCGCAGATACGCAGTATTTT
-	TRBV18	TRBD1	TRBJ1-2	CASSPGDRETRDGYTF	TGTGCCAGCTCACCGGGGGACAGGGAAACTCGCGATGGCTACACCTTC
-	TRBV30	-	TRBJ2-1	CFAGYYNEQFF	TGTTTTGCGGGGTACTACAATGAGCAGTTCTTC
few	TRBV28	-	TRBJ2-7	CASSLLPAELYEQYF	TGTGCCAGCAGTTTATTACCGGCAGAGCTCTACGAGCAGTACTTC
few	TRBV28	-	TRBJ2-7	CASRLTPEALGNEQYF	TGTGCCAGCAGGCTAACACCGGAGGCCCTCGGGAACGAGCAGTACTTC
-	TRBV14	-	TRBJ2-5	CASTSPPDSQETQYF	TGTGCCAGCACCTCACCCCCAGACAGTCAAGAGACCCAGTACTTC
few	TRBV21-1	-	TRBJ1-1	CASSRSRWGQGAAMNTEAFF	-
-	TRBV6-5	-	TRBJ2-3	CASSYGQGADTQYF	TGTGCCAGCAGTTACGGCCAGGGTGCAGATACGCAGTATTTT
few	TRBV28	TRBD2	TRBJ2-2	CASSFAGAGTGELFF	TGTGCCAGCAGTTTTGCGGGAGCGGGAACCGGGGAGCTGTTTTTT
few	TRBV7-2	TRBD2	TRBJ2-7	CASSFAGGVHEQYF	TGTGCCAGCAGCTTCGCGGGAGGGGTCCACGAGCAGTACTTC
few	TRBV7-8	-	TRBJ2-7	CASSWTVSYEQYF	TGTGCCAGCAGCTGGACGGTTTCCTACGAGCAGTACTTC
-	TRBV5-1	-	TRBJ2-1	CASSPTTSRGEQFF	TGCGCCAGCAGCCCCACAACTAGTAGGGGTGAGCAGTTCTTC
-	TRBV4-1	TRBD1	TRBJ1-2	CASSQDRGTGVGYTF	TGCGCCAGCAGCCAAGATCGCGGGACAGGGGTTGGCTACACCTTC
-	TRBV9	TRBD1	TRBJ2-2	CASSVGTGFTGELFF	TGTGCCAGCAGCGTAGGGACAGGGTTCACCGGGGAGCTGTTTTTT
few	TRBV5-5	-	TRBJ2-1	CASSLEGVVNEQFF	TGTGCCAGCAGCTTGGAGGGAGTAGTAAATGAGCAGTTCTTC
-	TRBV5-4	-	TRBJ2-5	CASSLGTQETQYF	TGTGCCAGCAGCTTGGGGACTCAAGAGACCCAGTACTTC
-	TRBV28	TRBD2	TRBJ2-5	CASSPTRASGAQETQYF	TGTGCCAGCAGTCCGACCAGGGCTAGCGGGGCTCAAGAGACCCAGTACTTC
-	TRBV12-1	-	TRBJ2-7	CASSFLPRGTTYEQYF	TGTGCCAGCAGCTTCCTACCCCGGGGTACAACGTACGAGCAGTACTTC
few	TRBV6-5	-	TRBJ1-1	CASETSNPNTEAFF	TGTGCCAGCGAGACTTCAAACCCAAACACTGAAGCTTTCTTT
few	TRBV25-1	TRBD2	TRBJ2-1	CASSLAGGINEQFF	TGTGCCAGCAGTCTAGCGGGAGGGATCAATGAGCAGTTCTTC
-	TRBV2	-	TRBJ2-7	CASSEFYEQYF	TGTGCCAGCAGTGAGTTCTACGAGCAGTACTTC
once	TRBV7-9	TRBD2	TRBJ2-7	CASSSGRVHEQYF	TGTGCCAGCAGCTCAGGGAGGGTGCACGAGCAGTACTTC
-	TRBV4-1	-	TRBJ2-5	CASSQTGWKETQYF	TGCGCCAGCAGCCAAACGGGCTGGAAAGAGACCCAGTACTTC
-	TRBV7-2	TRBD1	TRBJ2-1	CASSPRDRGEQFF	TGTGCCAGCAGCCCCCGGGACAGGGGTGAGCAGTTCTTC
-	TRBV6-6	-	TRBJ2-3	CASAWKTSTDTQYF	TGTGCCAGCGCATGGAAAACTAGCACAGATACGCAGTATTTT